This T cell receptor beta chain was captured in a study of blood T cell repertoires in COVID-19. Study in general: There were acute and convalescent COVID-19 samples, and they came from the United States, Italy and Spain. The analysed material was cDNA or gDNA that came from T cells, B-cell-depleted T cells, or PBMCs.

Source study methods: Estimates of nucleated cell counts were drawn from the amplification of reference gene primers. Clones were sequenced by immunoSEQ multiplex PCR, and TCRdb holds only the in-frame ones, with some missing. The V and J calls and clone size are taken from that table; D and trimming were inferred from the DNA. The sample consists of 120,000 to 150,000 clones, around 82% of them appearing once. CDR1 is GTSNPN, CDR2 SVGIG, per germline (reference sequence). The V gene lost 4 bases and the J gene lost 6 bases, with 16 bases spanning the gap. CDR3 length: 15 amino acids. The source is a human donor with acute or convalescent COVID-19. The donor label of this sample is uncertain. Sequenced: peripheral blood. The rearrangement joins TRBV30 to TRBJ1-6; the D gene is possibly TRBD1 (6 bases). CDR3: CAWKFAGVGNSPLHF. The CDR3 nucleotides are TGTGCCTGGAAGTTCGCAGGGGTCGGTAATTCACCCCTCCACTTT. The variable domain in full, with the rest retrieved from reference TRBV30 and TRBJ1-6, is SQTIHQWPATLVQPVGSPLSLECTVEGTSNPNLYWYRQAAGRGLQLLFYSVGIGQISSEVPQNLSASRPQDRQFILSSKKLLLSDSGFYLCAWKFAGVGNSPLHFGNGTRLTVT.